These T cell receptor beta chains were read from a single sample in a study of T-cell reconstitution after alpha-beta-depleted transplantation in children. One entry per CDR3 protein results from TCRdb running MiXCR on the PCR reads. Of 610,000 or so distinct CDR3 sequences in the sample, over 20% are singletons; the top ten hold under 45%. Sequencing used PBMCs, obtained before TCRalphabeta/CD19-depleted stem cell transplant. The receptors were gathered from a boy in the first two years of life with Wiskott-Aldrich syndrome, due to receive a stem cell transplant. Both conserved end residues are part of each CDR3.

v_gene	j_gene	CDR3aa
TRBV6-1	TRBJ2-1	CASSVWNEQFF
TRBV5-1	TRBJ2-1	CASSLGDRPSYNEQFF
TRBV11-2	TRBJ2-1	CASSLVGLSSYNEQFF
TRBV29-1	TRBJ2-7	CSVEETETYEQYF
TRBV2	TRBJ2-2	CASSRTSGSVTGELFF
TRBV27	TRBJ2-7	CASKRTSGSSYEQYF
TRBV5-1	TRBJ2-7	CASSFGRGPYEQYF
TRBV7-2	TRBJ2-4	CASSPGLVSNIQYF
TRBV5-5	TRBJ2-1	CASSFGGLAGNNEQFF
TRBV6-5	TRBJ2-7	CASSSDLGQGAIVPYEQYF
TRBV4-1	TRBJ2-5	CASRASRTEETQYF
TRBV12-3/TRBV12-4	TRBJ2-1	CASSLAGGLAGADEQFF
TRBV12-3/TRBV12-4	TRBJ1-1	CASSPRTGGTNTEAFF
TRBV29-1	TRBJ1-1	CSGIRGMNTEAFF
TRBV28	TRBJ2-1	CASSLLGTGTAHNEQFF
TRBV30	TRBJ2-1	CAWSASKMGLAGKNEQFF
TRBV25-1	TRBJ1-5	CASSATTGDSNQPQHF
TRBV10-3	TRBJ2-1	CAIRDSGGAYNEQFF
TRBV18	TRBJ1-1	CASSPKQGLNTEAFF
TRBV7-2	TRBJ1-5	CASSYNSGGIGNQPQHF
TRBV4-1	TRBJ2-5	CASSQGVRTSGSMARETQYF
TRBV10-2	TRBJ2-4	CASSEMGYPLDIQYF
TRBV4-2	TRBJ2-5	CASSHTGLAGGALEETQYF
TRBV24-1	TRBJ2-1	CAPRVVYNEQFF
TRBV18	TRBJ2-7	CASSPPRRAEQYF
TRBV5-1	TRBJ2-7	CASSLRQGGEQYF
TRBV2	TRBJ2-3	CASSGGLAGGKYTDTQYF
TRBV5-1	TRBJ1-1	CASSLLGPENTEAFF
TRBV24-1	TRBJ2-1	CATSDASGRSYNEQFF
TRBV10-3	TRBJ2-3	CAIMLGGSTDTQYF
TRBV29-1	TRBJ2-7	CSVEEGDSSYEQYF
TRBV5-8	TRBJ2-5	CASSPARGTGGWETQYF
TRBV9	TRBJ2-7	CASSVSPGFEQYF
TRBV20-1	TRBJ2-7	CSARQYSNEQYF
TRBV6-1	TRBJ2-4	CASRHQLSKNIQYF
TRBV10-3	TRBJ2-2	CAISESVRGSTGELFF
TRBV6-1	TRBJ2-1	CASNLDTNDYNEQFF
TRBV4-2	TRBJ2-7	CASSPGRTSYEQYF
TRBV5-1	TRBJ2-1	CASSSGLAVSSYNEQFF
TRBV5-1	TRBJ2-3	CASSSRSDSGAQYF
TRBV24-1	TRBJ2-5	CATSRRPGETQYF
TRBV20-1	TRBJ2-3	CSARGQGADTQYF
TRBV5-1	TRBJ2-7	CASSSLAGAGTKAYEQYF
TRBV20-1	TRBJ2-1	CSASALVSYNEQFF
TRBV5-1	TRBJ2-5	CASTLRDNIYQETQYF
TRBV5-1	TRBJ2-1	CASSFRAGVYNEQFF
TRBV2	TRBJ2-1	CASRATSGYENEQFF
TRBV11-2	TRBJ2-2	CASSTLSGIITGGELFF
TRBV20-1	TRBJ2-3	CSASTPTETSTDTQYF
TRBV30	TRBJ1-3	CAWSVGRLLVSGNTIYF
TRBV7-2	TRBJ2-1	CASSIRTGDEQFF
TRBV28	TRBJ2-3	CASSTPDRGTDTQYF
TRBV5-1	TRBJ2-1	CASSFVADSYNEQFF
TRBV3-1	TRBJ2-2	CASSPTRATGELFF
TRBV29-1	TRBJ1-1	CSARGSWGVNTEAFF
TRBV20-1	TRBJ2-7	CSARDSAGLIAGFAQYF
TRBV4-2	TRBJ2-3	CASSQPTSGRGDTQYF
TRBV5-1	TRBJ2-1	CASSPSVRNEQFF
TRBV6-2/TRBV6-3	TRBJ2-7	CASSYTSEFSYEQYF